The source of this T cell receptor beta chain is a study of patients and donors after allogeneic stem cell transplantation. The CDR3 consists of 15 residues. With 3 bases removed from V and 1 base from J, the gap between germline ends came to 13 bases. The V gene's germline CDR1 is DFQATT and CDR2 SNEGSKA (reference sequence). TCRdb reanalysed the RT-PCR reads using MiXCR and keeps one entry per CDR3 protein. The sample lists more than 850,000 distinct CDR3 sequences; about a sixth were seen once. The receptor's source is a human donor who was either an allogeneic HSCT recipient or a stem cell or donor lymphocyte infusion donor (not recorded which). It is not recorded whose cells these are; they may come from a transplant donor. Specimen: blood, either unsorted or a sorted T cell fraction (not recorded which). The chain is built from TRBV20-1 and TRBJ1-5; D unresolved. CDR3 bases: TGCAGTGCTAGTCGCCCATCGGGGAGCAATCAGCCCCAGCATTTT. This encodes CSASRPSGSNQPQHF.